The 4 T cell receptor beta chains below come from one sample, sequenced in a study of T cell changes during pregnancy in multiple sclerosis. The protocol was immunoSEQ multiplex PCR, while the TCRdb copy is restricted to in-frame clones and leaves out a portion. The table includes tens of thousands of clones, roughly 90% detected once. The sample in question was CD4+ T cells from peripheral blood mononuclear cells, obtained in the second trimester of pregnancy. These receptors all stem from a female donor in good health, enrolled as a control in a pregnancy study.

The chain employs TRBV5-1 and TRBJ2-1; 10 bases line up with TRBD2. The CDR3 totals 15 residues. CDR1 SGHRS and CDR2 YFSETQ come from the germline V gene. V lost 1 base and J lost 4; bases outside the gene matches: 2. The CDR3 DNA follows: TGCGCCAGCAGCTTGACTAGCGGGGAATACAATGAGCAGTTCTTC. Its translation is CASSLTSGEYNEQFF.

This clone was detected once. The chain is built from TRBV7-7 and TRBJ1-1; D not certain. Germline loops: CDR1 SSHAT, CDR2 FNYEAQ (reference sequence). The length of the CDR3 is 13 residues. The V gene lost 4 bases and the J gene lost 7 bases, with 13 bases spanning the gap. The CDR3 coding sequence is TGTGCCAGCAGCTCTACGGAGGGCAGTGAAGCTTTCTTT. Protein sequence: CASSSTEGSEAFF.

The CDR3 region has the DNA TGTGCCAGCAGTTTGGTGCGGGGGGGCCGGGATGAGCAGTTCTTC. Amino acid sequence: CASSLVRGGRDEQFF. The chain couples TRBV27 to TRBJ2-1; 9 nucleotides line up with TRBD2. This CDR3 spans 15 amino acids. V trimming: 3 bases; J trimming: 8 bases; junction bases outside the gene matches: 8. Germline V gene sequence: CDR1 MNHEY, CDR2 SMNVEV (reference sequence).

The gene calls are TRBV10-3 and TRBJ1-5; a possible D gene is TRBD1 (5 bases). CDR1 is ENHRY and CDR2 is SYGVKD in the germline V gene. The V gene lost 6 bases and the J gene lost 4 bases, with 10 bases spanning the gap. The CDR3 is 13 amino acids. CDR3 protein: CAISPTGNQPQHF. The CDR3 nucleotides read TGTGCCATCAGCCCAACAGGAAATCAGCCCCAGCATTTT.